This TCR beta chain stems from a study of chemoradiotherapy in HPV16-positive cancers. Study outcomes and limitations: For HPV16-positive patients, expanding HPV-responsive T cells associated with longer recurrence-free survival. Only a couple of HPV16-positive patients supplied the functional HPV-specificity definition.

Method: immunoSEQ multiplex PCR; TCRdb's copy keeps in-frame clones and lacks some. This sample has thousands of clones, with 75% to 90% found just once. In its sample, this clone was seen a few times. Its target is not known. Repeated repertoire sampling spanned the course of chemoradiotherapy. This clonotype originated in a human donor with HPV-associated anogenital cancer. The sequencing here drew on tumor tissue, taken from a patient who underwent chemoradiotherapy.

CDR3 DNA: TGTGCCAGCAGGGGACTAGTTCCCCTCTTAGATGAGCAGTTCTTC. Translated, it gives CASRGLVPLLDEQFF. V and J are TRBV21-1 and TRBJ2-1; the table's D gene call, TRBD2, was not cross checked with the DNA. TRBV21-1 is an annotated pseudogene. The CDR3 extends over 15 amino acids.